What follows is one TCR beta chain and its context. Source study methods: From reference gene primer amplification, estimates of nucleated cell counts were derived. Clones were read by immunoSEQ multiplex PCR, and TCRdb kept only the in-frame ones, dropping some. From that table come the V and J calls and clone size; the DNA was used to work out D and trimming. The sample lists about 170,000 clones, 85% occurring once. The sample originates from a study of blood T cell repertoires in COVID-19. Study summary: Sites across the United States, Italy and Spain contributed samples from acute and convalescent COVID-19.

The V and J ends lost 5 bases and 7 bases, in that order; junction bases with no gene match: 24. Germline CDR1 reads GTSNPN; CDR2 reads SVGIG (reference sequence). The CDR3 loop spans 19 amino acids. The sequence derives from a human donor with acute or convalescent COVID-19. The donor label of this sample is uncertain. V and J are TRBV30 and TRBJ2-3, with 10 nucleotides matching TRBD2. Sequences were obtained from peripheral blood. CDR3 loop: CAWRAWGQSSGGAVYTQYF. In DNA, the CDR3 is TGTGCCTGGCGGGCGTGGGGGCAATCAAGCGGGGGGGCGGTATATACGCAGTATTTT.